Listed here is a single T cell receptor beta chain. What it recognizes is unknown. This specimen comes from a study of cytomegalovirus exposure and HLA in healthy donors. Study-level points and caveats: Later, an analysis found that TCR clusters from the first cohort tended to co-occur in the 90 to 150 validation repertoires. Most TCR sequences showed up rarely, but some public TCRs showed up in many donors.

The protocol was immunoSEQ multiplex PCR, while the TCRdb copy is restricted to in-frame clones and leaves out a portion. The sample gives around 160,000 clones, roughly 84% of which show up once; roughly a tenth is in the top ten. The sample was PBMCs. This TCR derives from a man aged 30 to 45 in good health and CMV-seropositive.

The chain's CDR3 is CASSPTDRGETQYF. The CDR3 region has the DNA TGTGCCAGCAGCCCAACGGACAGGGGCGAGACCCAGTACTTC. This sequence joins TRBV7-9 and TRBJ2-5, with 9 positions matching TRBD1. Germline V gene data show CDR1 as SEHNR and CDR2 as FQNEAQ (reference sequence). The CDR3 consists of 14 residues. V lost 5 bases, J lost 5 bases, and 6 bases stayed unmatched.